The clone carrying this T cell receptor beta chain was seen just once. This sample is drawn from a study of blood T cell repertoires in COVID-19. Study information: The United States, Italy and Spain provided the acute and convalescent COVID-19 samples. T cells, B-cell-depleted T cells, or PBMCs supplied cDNA or gDNA.

Trimming at V came to 4 bases and at J to 4 bases, leaving 7 bases not matched to a gene. Germline V lookup: CDR1 SGHRS, CDR2 YFSETQ. This CDR3 spans 16 amino acids. Followed longitudinally, the Seattle patients had been enrolled during active infection. Original methodology: The assay estimated nucleated cells by amplifying reference gene primers. Sequencing used immunoSEQ multiplex PCR; TCRdb keeps in-frame clones, though not all of them. V and J calls and clone size are as listed in that table; D and trimming were resolved from the DNA. The table lists about 350,000 clones, more than 70% of them singletons.

The specimen sequenced was peripheral blood. This sequence joins TRBV5-1 and TRBJ1-6; TRBD1 agrees at 8 bases. This receptor was taken from a woman aged 55-69 years with COVID-19, enrolled during active disease. CDR3 region: CASSPAWTGYNSPLHF. The CDR3 region has the DNA TGCGCCAGCAGCCCGGCTTGGACAGGGTATAATTCACCCCTCCACTTT.